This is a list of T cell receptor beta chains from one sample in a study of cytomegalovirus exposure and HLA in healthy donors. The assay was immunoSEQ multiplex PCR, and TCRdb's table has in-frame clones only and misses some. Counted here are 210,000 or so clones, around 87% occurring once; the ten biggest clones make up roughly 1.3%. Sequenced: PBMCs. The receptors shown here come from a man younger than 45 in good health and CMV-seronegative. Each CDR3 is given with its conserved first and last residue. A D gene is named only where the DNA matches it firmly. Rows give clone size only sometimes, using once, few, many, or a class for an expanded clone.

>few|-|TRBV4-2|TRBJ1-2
CASSPSRGFGYTF
TGTGCCAGCAGCCCGTCTCGGGGTTTTGGCTACACCTTC
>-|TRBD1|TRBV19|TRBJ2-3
CASSILQGQGTDTQYF
TGTGCCAGTAGTATATTGCAGGGACAGGGAACAGATACGCAGTATTTT
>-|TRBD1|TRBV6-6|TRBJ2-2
CASSYQGANTGELFF
TGTGCCAGCAGTTACCAGGGGGCGAACACCGGGGAGCTGTTTTTT
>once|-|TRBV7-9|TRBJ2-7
CASSLLRLDSPTYEQYF
TGTGCCAGCAGCTTACTCCGCCTGGACTCCCCAACCTACGAGCAGTACTTC
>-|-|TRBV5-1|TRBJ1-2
CASSLQVGGKDGYTF
TGCGCCAGCAGCTTACAGGTCGGGGGGAAGGATGGCTACACCTTC
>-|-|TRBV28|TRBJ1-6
CASRSRDSGRNNSPLHF
TGTGCCAGCAGGAGCAGGGATTCGGGTAGGAATAATTCACCCCTCCACTTT
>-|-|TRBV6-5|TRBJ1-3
CASSYSTSSGNTIYF
TGTGCCAGCAGTTACTCGACATCCTCTGGAAACACCATATATTTT
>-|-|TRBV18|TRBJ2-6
CASSAFTGTGANVLTF
TGTGCCAGCTCAGCCTTTACAGGGACCGGGGCCAACGTCCTGACTTTC
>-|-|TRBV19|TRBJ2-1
CASSIGRGRWSYNEQFF
TGTGCCAGTAGTATTGGACGAGGGCGTTGGTCCTACAATGAGCAGTTCTTC
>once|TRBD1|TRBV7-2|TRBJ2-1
CASSPNRGGEQFF
TGTGCCAGCAGCCCCAACAGGGGTGGTGAGCAGTTCTTC